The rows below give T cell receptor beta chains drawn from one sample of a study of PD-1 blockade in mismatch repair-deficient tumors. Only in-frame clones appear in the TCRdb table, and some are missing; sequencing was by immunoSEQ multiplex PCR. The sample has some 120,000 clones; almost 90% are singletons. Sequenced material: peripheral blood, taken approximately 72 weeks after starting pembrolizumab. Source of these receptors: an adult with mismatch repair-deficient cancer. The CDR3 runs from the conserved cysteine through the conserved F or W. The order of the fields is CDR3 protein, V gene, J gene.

CDR3: CSVEAGEVQETQYF
V: TRBV29-1
J: TRBJ2-5

CDR3: CASSQDWTGYNEQFF
V: TRBV4-1
J: TRBJ2-1

CDR3: CASSLWRLAGPWADPISGANVLTF
V: TRBV13
J: TRBJ2-6

CDR3: CASSYSGLAGGELFF
V: TRBV6-6
J: TRBJ2-2

CDR3: CASSTLATNEQFF
V: TRBV5-6
J: TRBJ2-1

CDR3: CASSQGPSGAYEQYF
V: TRBV4-3
J: TRBJ2-7

CDR3: CASSELTRNEQYF
V: TRBV10-1
J: TRBJ2-7

CDR3: CASMSPAGYGNTEAFF
V: TRBV25-1
J: TRBJ1-1

CDR3: CASSVVAGFVYNEQFF
V: TRBV9
J: TRBJ2-1

CDR3: CAISPSAGELFF
V: TRBV10-3
J: TRBJ2-2

CDR3: CAWSVGGTYEQYF
V: TRBV30
J: TRBJ2-7

CDR3: CSAVAGERNIQYF
V: TRBV29-1
J: TRBJ2-4

CDR3: CASSAGLRNWELFF
V: TRBV7-8
J: TRBJ2-2

CDR3: CAIGGGAYNEQFF
V: TRBV10-3
J: TRBJ2-1

CDR3: CASSQQGTVHIQYF
V: TRBV4-1
J: TRBJ2-4

CDR3: CASSNRDLYEQYF
V: TRBV6-1
J: TRBJ2-7

CDR3: CASREAGQNYGYTF
V: TRBV28
J: TRBJ1-2

CDR3: CASSYSGQGDERNQPQHF
V: TRBV6-7
J: TRBJ1-5

CDR3: CAWSAGQGYEQYF
V: TRBV30
J: TRBJ2-7

CDR3: CASSSGVPHQPQHF
V: TRBV6-5
J: TRBJ1-5

CDR3: CASSYDSGTLNTGELFF
V: TRBV5-1
J: TRBJ2-2

CDR3: CASSLLQDNQPQHF
V: TRBV28
J: TRBJ1-5

CDR3: CASRLRHGELYEQYF
V: TRBV4-1
J: TRBJ2-7

CDR3: CASMDTTDKNEQYF
V: TRBV25-1
J: TRBJ2-7

CDR3: CATRRIAGGRLDTQYF
V: TRBV11-2
J: TRBJ2-3

CDR3: CSVVKGGEQFF
V: TRBV29-1
J: TRBJ2-1

CDR3: CASSRDRGPNYGYTF
V: TRBV6-5
J: TRBJ1-2

CDR3: CASSVDGASTEAFF
V: TRBV9
J: TRBJ1-1

CDR3: CACSPPGLALSYEQYF
V: TRBV30
J: TRBJ2-7

CDR3: CASSLGGTSGRRDTQYF
V: TRBV11-3
J: TRBJ2-3

CDR3: CASRTVGTPYNEQFF
V: TRBV5-1
J: TRBJ2-1

CDR3: CASSFAGGTGVRNEQFF
V: TRBV7-9
J: TRBJ2-1

CDR3: CASSSWTGSFEQYF
V: TRBV28
J: TRBJ2-7

CDR3: CASSALELPYNEQFF
V: TRBV5-6
J: TRBJ2-1

CDR3: CASSITGKGETQYF
V: TRBV19
J: TRBJ2-5

CDR3: CASSQDSVSEQYF
V: TRBV4-3
J: TRBJ2-7

CDR3: CATTGGRATDTQYF
V: TRBV6-5
J: TRBJ2-3

CDR3: CASSSYRAEGGEQYF
V: TRBV7-2
J: TRBJ2-7

CDR3: CASRGDRAPGNTIYF
V: TRBV7-9
J: TRBJ1-3

CDR3: CASSLFSLGTEAFF
V: TRBV5-1
J: TRBJ1-1